This T cell receptor beta chain was profiled in a study of blood T cell repertoires in COVID-19. The overall study: Samples representing acute and convalescent COVID-19 were sourced from the United States, Italy and Spain. T cells, B-cell-depleted T cells, or PBMCs provided the cDNA or gDNA that served as material.

In the authors' workflow: Reference gene primers were amplified, and this amplification served to estimate nucleated cell counts. TCRdb keeps only in-frame clones here, not all; method: immunoSEQ multiplex PCR. The DNA was the basis for D and trimming; V, J and clone size are from that table. The sample includes 300,000 to 400,000 clones, about nine tenths of them seen just once. A Seattle source enrolled patients during active infection and followed them longitudinally. The germline V gene has CDR1 SQVTM and CDR2 ANQGSEA. This CDR3 region has 14 residues. Trimming cost V 5 bases and J 0 bases, with 8 bases left between them.

The V call is TRBV29-1, the J call TRBJ2-6, with D perhaps matching TRBD2 (5 bases). Specimen: peripheral blood. The origin of this receptor is a woman aged 25 to 39 with COVID-19, enrolled during active disease. CDR3 nucleotide sequence: TGCAGCGTTCATGGGAGCTCTGGGGCCAACGTCCTGACTTTC. Translating it yields CSVHGSSGANVLTF.